This T cell receptor (beta chain) was sequenced in a study of neurological immune-mediated disorders. TCRdb used MiXCR to reprocess the 5' RACE reads, holding one entry per CDR3 protein. Here the sample spans about 80,000 distinct CDR3 sequences, about 5% being singletons. The CDR3 is 16 residues long. CDR1 and CDR2 from the germline V gene are SEHNR and FQNEAQ (reference sequence). Trimming cost V 1 base and J 2 bases, with 13 bases left between them. Stated time point: longitudinal time-point 2. The sequence derives from a woman in her sixties with multiple sclerosis. Sequencing was done on a sample of PBMCs. The chain uses TRBV7-9 and TRBJ2-3, with no clear D. The CDR3: CASSLGSYRLTDTQYF. The CDR3 nucleotides are TGTGCCAGCAGCTTAGGAAGTTACCGCCTCACAGATACGCAGTATTTT. The variable domain in full, with the rest retrieved from reference TRBV7-9 and TRBJ2-3, is DTGVSQNPRHKITKRGQNVTFRCDPISEHNRLYWYRQTLGQGPEFLTYFQNEAQLEKSRLLSDRFSAERPKGSFSTLEIQRTEQGDSAMYLCASSLGSYRLTDTQYFGPGTRLTVL.